This is a list of T cell receptor beta chains from one sample in a study of blood T cell repertoires in COVID-19. The data were produced by immunoSEQ multiplex PCR, yet TCRdb's version contains in-frame clones alone and is incomplete. The sample has a few hundred thousand clones, over 70% seen once. Source material: peripheral blood. The receptors shown here come from a woman of 80 years or more with acute or convalescent COVID-19. Each CDR3 is given with its conserved first and last residue. A D gene is named only where the DNA matches it firmly. Only some rows state a clone size, as once, few, many or a class for expanded clones.

d_gene,v_gene,abundance,j_gene,CDR3nt,CDR3aa
.,TRBV7-9,.,TRBJ2-7,TGTGCCAGCAGCAGCGCCTACGAGCAGTACTTC,CASSSAYEQYF
TRBD2,TRBV6-2/TRBV6-3,.,TRBJ2-5,TGTGCCAGCAGCCGACTAGCGGGGAGACTCCAAGAGACCCAGTACTTC,CASSRLAGRLQETQYF
.,TRBV6-5,.,TRBJ1-2,TGTGCCAGCAGCCAATCGCAGGGTCGTAACTATGGCTACACCTTC,CASSQSQGRNYGYTF
TRBD1,TRBV30,many,TRBJ1-6,TGTGCCTGGAGTGTGGGACAGCCTAATTCACCCCTCCACTTT,CAWSVGQPNSPLHF
TRBD2,TRBV20-1,few,TRBJ2-1,TGCAGTGCTAGAGCCCGGGAGGGGCAGTTCTTC,CSARAREGQFF
.,TRBV4-1,few,TRBJ2-5,TGCGCCAGCAGCCGCCTAGGGAGGATGGGGCAAGAGACCCAGTACTTC,CASSRLGRMGQETQYF
.,TRBV5-5,.,TRBJ1-1,TGTGCCAGCAGCTCCGACCGAGGGGGCACTGAAGCTTTCTTT,CASSSDRGGTEAFF
.,TRBV3-1/TRBV3-2,.,TRBJ1-2,TGTGCCAGCTCACGGGGAGGTGGCTACACCTTC,CASSRGGGYTF
TRBD1,TRBV6-5,few,TRBJ2-5,TGTGCCAGCAGTTTTGACCGGGACAGGGCGTACGAGACCCAGTACTTC,CASSFDRDRAYETQYF
.,TRBV18,few,TRBJ1-5,TGTGCCAGCTCACCCAAATGGGGGGAAGGTCAGCCCCAGCATTTT,CASSPKWGEGQPQHF
.,TRBV2,.,TRBJ1-1,TGTGCCAGCAAACCCCTAACGCCTGAAGCTTTCTTT,CASKPLTPEAFF
TRBD1,TRBV12-3/TRBV12-4,.,TRBJ2-7,TGTGCCAGCAGTCGACAGGGAAACTACGAGCAGTACTTC,CASSRQGNYEQYF
TRBD1,TRBV3-1/TRBV3-2,.,TRBJ2-7,TGTGCCAGCAGCCCCCGGACAGGGCTAACGTACGAGCAGTACTTC,CASSPRTGLTYEQYF
TRBD2,TRBV6-5,.,TRBJ2-1,TGTGCCAGCAGTTACACTAGCGGGGGCTACAATGAGCAGTTCTTC,CASSYTSGGYNEQFF
TRBD2,TRBV7-2,few,TRBJ2-2,TGTGCCAGCAGCCCCCGGACTAGCGGATACACCGGGGAGCTGTTTTTT,CASSPRTSGYTGELFF
.,TRBV19,few,TRBJ1-2,TGTGCCAGTAGTAAGTCGAAGGCGGTCTATGGCTACACCTTC,CASSKSKAVYGYTF
TRBD1,TRBV14,.,TRBJ1-2,TGTGCCAGCAGCCCATTCCAGGGGGGTATAGGCTACACCTTC,CASSPFQGGIGYTF